The subject of this entry is one T cell receptor beta chain. Only in-frame clones appear in the TCRdb table, and some are missing; sequencing was by immunoSEQ multiplex PCR. The sample lists approximately 180,000 clones; approximately 94% were seen once. The germline V gene has CDR1 SGHNT and CDR2 YYREEE (reference sequence). The CDR3 covers 15 residues. V gave up 2 bases and J gave up 4 bases, with 16 bases separating them. This sample is drawn from a study of control samples from healthy donors and cancer patients. This TCR was sampled from a woman younger than 35 in good health. The chain recombines TRBV5-4 with TRBJ2-7; possibly TRBD1 or TRBD2 for D (5 bases each). The sample consisted of blood. The CDR3 sequence: CASSLGTPRGYEQYF. As DNA, the CDR3 is TGTGCCAGCAGCTTAGGGACCCCTCGAGGGTACGAGCAGTACTTC. The variable domain in full, completed from reference TRBV5-4 and TRBJ2-7, reads ETGVTQSPTHLIKTRGQQVTLRCSSQSGHNTVSWYQQALGQGPQFIFQYYREEENGRGNFPPRFSGLQFPNYSSELNVNALELDDSALYLCASSLGTPRGYEQYFGPGTRLTVT.